What follows is one T cell receptor (beta chain) and its context. The CDR3 loop spans 13 amino acids. The V gene's germline CDR1 is SEHNR and CDR2 FQNEAQ (reference sequence). V lost 1 base to trimming and J lost 7 bases, with 7 bases between them. Authors' analysis steps: Reference gene primers were amplified, and this amplification served to estimate nucleated cell counts. Generated by immunoSEQ multiplex PCR, the TCRdb table keeps only in-frame clones and is missing some. V, J and clone size are taken as reported in that table, and D and trimming were inferred from the DNA itself. The top ten clones hold roughly a sixth of a sample with about 80,000 clones, roughly 80% of them seen once. These data are taken from a study of blood T cell repertoires in COVID-19. At the level of the study: Researchers got acute and convalescent COVID-19 samples from the United States, Italy and Spain. The analysed material was cDNA or gDNA that came from T cells, B-cell-depleted T cells, or PBMCs.

V gene TRBV7-9 combines with J gene TRBJ1-4; no clear D gene. The sequence was obtained from an elderly woman with acute or convalescent COVID-19. The sample taken for sequencing was peripheral blood. The CDR3 region has the DNA TGTGCCAGCAGCTTAGTTCAGGTTGAAAAACTGTTTTTT. Encoded protein: CASSLVQVEKLFF.